The clone carrying this T cell receptor (beta chain) was seen many times. These data originate in a study of neurological immune-mediated disorders. The V and J ends lost 0 bases and 6 bases respectively, with 12 bases between them. The CDR3 covers 14 residues. Germline loops: CDR1 SGHAT, CDR2 FQNNGV. TCRdb processed the 5' RACE reads anew with MiXCR; each CDR3 protein has one entry. Here the sample spans around 50,000 distinct CDR3 sequences, more than 20% being singletons. This TCR was recovered from a woman aged 70-85 years in good health. Sequenced sample: PBMCs. J is TRBJ2-7 and V is TRBV11-2, with D hard to call. CDR3 residues: CASSLDTITTEQYF. Here the CDR3 DNA reads TGTGCCAGCAGCTTAGATACGATAACTACCGAGCAGTACTTC.